Below, 5 T cell receptor beta chains from the same sample are listed, as sequenced in a study of vaccination and CD4 T cells after COVID-19. These receptors have no known antigen. The assay that was used to sequence DNA from cultured CD4+ T cells was the Oncomine TCR Beta short-read assay. TCRdb reprocessed the PCR reads with MiXCR, giving one entry per CDR3 protein. The data show about 3,100 distinct CDR3 sequences, with roughly 21% seen just once and under 55% held by the top ten. Described treatment: approximately nine-day PBMC culture with coronavirus spike peptide pools or control peptides (ViraFEST assay). The sequenced material came from CD4+ T cells from blood, cultured in vitro. Receptors originate from a human donor who had recovered from COVID-19.

As concerns this clonotype: The junction shows a germline mismatch at one end, possibly a read error. The V call is TRBV18, the J call TRBJ2-6; D is possibly TRBD1 (6 bases). Germline-derived CDR1 and CDR2 are KGHSH and LQKENI. The CDR3 is made up of 17 amino acids. In nucleotides, the CDR3 is TGTACCAGCTCCGGACAGATTACTCTCTCTGGGGCCAACGTCCTGACTTTC. Its protein product is CTSSGQITLSGANVLTF.

By proportion, this clonotype is large. The V gene is TRBV5-5, the J gene TRBJ1-1; the D gene is possibly TRBD1 (5 bases). V was trimmed by 6 bases and J by 1 base, leaving 13 bases between them. The germline V gene encodes CDR1 SGHKS and CDR2 YYEKEE (reference sequence). The CDR3 length is 14 residues. As DNA, the CDR3 is TGTGCCAGCACCCGTGGGGGAGCGAACACTGAAGCTTTCTTT. Its translation: CASTRGGANTEAFF.

The rearrangement joins TRBV29-1 to TRBJ1-2; D perhaps matches TRBD1 (5 bases). CDR3 length: 11 residues. The germline V and J ends were trimmed by 7 bases and 7 bases, with 13 bases remaining between them. Germline V gene sequence: CDR1 SQVTM, CDR2 ANQGSEA. The CDR3 DNA reads as TGCAGCGCCGCAGGGTATACTGGCTACACCTTC. This translates into CSAAGYTGYTF.

The genes are TRBV5-1 and TRBJ2-3; D is undetermined. The CDR3 is 13 amino acids. V lost 1 base and J lost 4, with 7 bases in between. The germline gives CDR1 SGHRS, CDR2 YFSETQ. DNA of the CDR3: TGCGCCAGCAGCTTGAGAGAATCAGATACGCAGTATTTT. It encodes CASSLRESDTQYF.

This chain connects TRBV12-3 or TRBV12-4 to TRBJ1-2; D unresolved. V lost 4 bases, J lost 0 bases, and 15 bases lay in between. CDR3 length: 16 amino acids. The CDR3 here is CASSSRARPTNYGYTF. The CDR3 DNA reads as TGTGCCAGCAGTTCAAGGGCCAGGCCGACTAACTATGGCTACACCTTC.